These 32 T cell receptor beta chains came from one sample sequenced in a study of shared clonotypes between healthy human individuals. TCRdb's table, derived via immunoSEQ multiplex PCR, lists solely in-frame clones and lacks some. The sample has some 470,000 clones, 60% to 85% seen once. The sequenced material came from PBMCs. The receptors originated from a woman in her thirties or forties in good health. Some clones in this sample may be carry-over from other donors' samples.

This clone was recorded once. This chain links TRBV5-4 with TRBJ2-7, with a weak D call TRBD2 (6 bases). V shed 5 bases and J shed 3 bases, with 18 bases lying between them. Germline V lookup: CDR1 SGHNT, CDR2 YYREEE (reference sequence). CDR3 length equals 15 residues. Here the CDR3 reads CASRSTLSGVYEQYF. The CDR3 coding sequence is TGTGCCAGCAGGTCCACCCTTAGCGGCGTCTACGAGCAGTACTTC.

This clone was counted many times. J is TRBJ2-7 and V is TRBV30; D remains unclear. Looked up from germline, CDR1 is GTSNPN and CDR2 is SVGIG (reference sequence). The V end was cut by 4 bases, the J end by 4 bases, with 8 bases between. The CDR3 contains 11 residues. CDR3 region: CAWTAGYEQYF. For the CDR3, the DNA is TGTGCCTGGACGGCCGGTTACGAGCAGTACTTC.

The chain couples TRBV6-1 to TRBJ2-4; D remains unclear. The CDR3 is made up of 12 amino acids. V was shortened by 4 bases and J by 9 bases, with 10 bases between the two germline ends. CDR1 MNHNS and CDR2 SASEGT come from the germline V gene. CDR3 in DNA: TGTGCCAGCAGTGTTGGGGTCAGCATTCAGTACTTC. It is translated as CASSVGVSIQYF.

As for this clone: Other DNA variants within this sample encode the same CDR3. V gene TRBV6-5 combines with J gene TRBJ2-6; D is possibly TRBD1 or TRBD2 (5 bases each). CDR1 MNHEY and CDR2 SVGAGI come from the germline V gene. The ends were cut back, 2 bases at V and 2 bases at J, with 7 bases in the middle. CDR3 length equals 15 residues. The CDR3 DNA follows: TGTGCCAGCAGTTACGGGGGTGCTGGGGCCAACGTCCTGACTTTC. It specifies CASSYGGAGANVLTF.

This rearrangement joins TRBV25-1 to TRBJ2-1, with TRBD2 identical over 9 bases. J gave up 1 base and V 3 bases, and 7 bases lay outside the gene matches. The CDR3 is 17 residues long. From germline, CDR1 is MGHDK and CDR2 SYGVNS. Written as DNA, the CDR3 is TGTGCCAGCAGTGACGCTAGCGGGACTACATCCTACAATGAGCAGTTCTTC. It encodes CASSDASGTTSYNEQFF. Supplemented by reference TRBV25-1 and TRBJ2-1, the full variable domain reads EADIYQTPRYLVIGTGKKITLECSQTMGHDKMYWYQQDPGMELHLIHYSYGVNSTEKGDLSSESTVSRIRTEHFPLTLESARPSHTSQYLCASSDASGTTSYNEQFFGPGTRLTVL.

The chain carries TRBV14 and TRBJ1-2; D is uncertain. Trimming took off 5 bases at V and 4 bases at J, with 11 bases between the two ends. Germline values: CDR1 SGHDN, CDR2 FVKESK. This CDR3 contains 13 residues. The CDR3: CASSTDGFYGYTF. The CDR3 DNA sequence: TGTGCCAGCAGCACGGACGGGTTCTATGGCTACACCTTC.

This chain links TRBV5-1 with TRBJ2-1, with D perhaps matching TRBD2 (6 bases). Trimming pared 4 bases from V and 7 bases from J, leaving 12 bases between. Germline V CDR1 and CDR2: SGHRS, YFSETQ. The CDR3 sequence is 13 residues long. The DNA for the CDR3 is TGCGCCAGCAGCCCTATTGGGGGGAATGAGCAGTTCTTC. Protein product: CASSPIGGNEQFF.

This sequence joins TRBV28 and TRBJ1-5, with D maybe TRBD1 (6 bases). Germline-derived CDR1 and CDR2 are MDHEN and SYDVKM. This CDR3 contains 15 residues. V gave up 8 bases and J gave up 4 bases, with 18 bases separating them. The CDR3 bases are TGTGCCAGCGGCGTACCCGGGACACCGAATCAGCCCCAGCATTTT. This encodes CASGVPGTPNQPQHF. Full variable domain (outside the CDR3, taken from reference TRBV28 and TRBJ1-5): DVKVTQSSRYLVKRTGEKVFLECVQDMDHENMFWYRQDPGLGLRLIYFSYDVKMKEKGDIPEGYSVSREKKERFSLILESASTNQTSMYLCASGVPGTPNQPQHFGDGTRLSIL.

At least ten counts were recorded for this clone. This sequence joins TRBV6-1 and TRBJ2-5, with D perhaps matching TRBD2 (6 bases). The germline V and J ends were trimmed by 0 bases and 5 bases, with 10 bases remaining between them. Germline V lookup: CDR1 MNHNS, CDR2 SASEGT. CDR3 size: 14 residues. In DNA, the CDR3 is TGTGCCAGCAGTGAAGCGGGAGGTTTTGAGACCCAGTACTTC. Its translation is CASSEAGGFETQYF.

This clone was found many times. The V gene is TRBV18, the J gene TRBJ2-1; D is uncertain. V was shortened by 0 bases and J by 6 bases, with 12 bases between the two germline ends. Germline lookup yields CDR1 KGHSH and CDR2 LQKENI. The CDR3 consists of 15 residues. For the CDR3, the DNA is TGTGCCAGCTCACCACCAAGCATTGACGGCAATGAGCAGTTCTTC. Encoded protein: CASSPPSIDGNEQFF.

This CDR3 reads CASSRGTSGFEQYF. CDR3 DNA sequence: TGCGCCAGCTCAAGAGGGACTAGCGGGTTCGAGCAGTACTTC. This chain uses TRBV5-1 with TRBJ2-7; 12 nucleotides agree with TRBD2. Per the germline V gene, CDR1 is SGHRS and CDR2 is YFSETQ. The CDR3 consists of 14 residues. Germline trimming cut 7 bases from V and 6 bases from J; bases unmatched to any gene: 8. Looking up the rest from reference TRBV5-1 and TRBJ2-7 gives the full variable domain: KAGVTQTPRYLIKTRGQQVTLSCSPISGHRSVSWYQQTPGQGLQFLFEYFSETQRNKGNFPGRFSGRQFSNSRSEMNVSTLELGDSALYLCASSRGTSGFEQYFGPGTRLTVT.

Turning to this clone: This sample includes further DNA sequences coding for the same CDR3. The chain couples TRBV30 to TRBJ1-3, with D unclear. Germline V gives CDR1 GTSNPN, CDR2 SVGIG (reference sequence). Trimming stripped 5 bases from V and 0 bases from J, with 11 bases between. This CDR3 has 14 amino acids. In nucleotides, the CDR3 is TGTGCCTGGTCCGACGGTCACTCTGGAAACACCATATATTTT. Its translation is CAWSDGHSGNTIYF.

V is TRBV7-9 and J is TRBJ2-2, with D possibly matching TRBD1 (6 bases). CDR3 size: 15 residues. Germline V gene lookup returns CDR1 SEHNR and CDR2 FQNEAQ (reference sequence). V was trimmed by 4 bases and J by 5 bases, leaving 14 bases between them. The CDR3 DNA follows: TGTGCCAGCAGCTCTCCGGGACACCGAACCGGGGAGCTGTTTTTT. As protein: CASSSPGHRTGELFF.

The chain has TRBV29-1 and TRBJ2-1; 11 bases agree with TRBD2. Germline CDR1 is SQVTM and CDR2 is ANQGSEA. The CDR3 runs 13 residues. With V trimmed by 2 bases and J by 15 bases, 9 bases remained unmatched. The CDR3, as DNA: TGCAGCGTTGAACCAAAGACTAGCGGGATTCTGTTCTTC. Its protein product is CSVEPKTSGILFF.

V is TRBV6-1 and J is TRBJ2-2, with 8 bases that match TRBD2. V gave up 6 bases and J gave up 2 bases; unmatched junction bases: 2. Germline loops: CDR1 MNHNS, CDR2 SASEGT. This CDR3 is 14 amino acids long. The CDR3 is CASRGLVNTGELFF. The CDR3 DNA is TGTGCCAGCAGGGGACTAGTAAACACCGGGGAGCTGTTTTTT.

This chain connects TRBV4-1 to TRBJ2-1, with 13 bases fitting TRBD2. Germline loops: CDR1 MGHRA, CDR2 YSYEKL. This CDR3 has 18 residues. The J segment lost 4 bases and the V segment lost 2 bases, leaving 8 bases of the junction unmatched. The DNA of the CDR3 is TGCGCCAGCAGCCAAAGACCCGGGACTAGCGGGATGTACAATGAGCAGTTCTTC. Its protein product is CASSQRPGTSGMYNEQFF.

This chain uses TRBV29-1 with TRBJ2-3; the D call may be TRBD1 or TRBD2 (5 bases each). CDR1 and CDR2 (germline): SQVTM, ANQGSEA. The ends were cut back, 8 bases at V and 0 bases at J, with 18 bases in the middle. CDR3 length equals 15 residues. CDR3 residues: CSLTLRGSSTDTQYF. As DNA, the CDR3 is TGCAGCCTCACCCTGAGGGGCTCTAGCACAGATACGCAGTATTTT.

Concerning this clone: One junction end does not reproduce the germline sequence, and a read error may be involved. The chain has TRBV28 and TRBJ2-2, with 9 bases fitting TRBD2. Germline CDR1 and CDR2: MDHEN and SYDVKM. This CDR3 contains 16 residues. For the CDR3, the DNA is TGTGCCAGCAGTTCGACTAGCGGTGCGAACATCGGGGAGCTGTTTTTT. As protein: CASSSTSGANIGELFF.

The V and J genes are TRBV4-3 and TRBJ2-2; the D gene is possibly TRBD1 (5 bases). The CDR3 spans 16 residues. V was trimmed by 4 bases and J by 2 bases, leaving 14 bases between them. Germline V gene sequence: CDR1 LGHNA, CDR2 YSLEER. For the CDR3, the DNA is TGCGCCAGCAGCCTTAGCCCGACAGCTAACACCGGGGAGCTGTTTTTT. Translation: CASSLSPTANTGELFF.

Concerning this clone: The same CDR3 arises from other DNA sequences in this sample as well. This chain links TRBV5-1 with TRBJ1-1; D unclear. Trimming left V 1 base short and J 1 base short, with 8 bases between. The length of the CDR3 is 14 residues. The germline V gene encodes CDR1 SGHRS and CDR2 YFSETQ. The CDR3 DNA reads as TGCGCCAGCAGCTTGAGGTCAGGGAACACTGAAGCTTTCTTT. This translates into CASSLRSGNTEAFF.

This clone was recorded once. V and J are TRBV7-9 and TRBJ2-3, with a possible D match to TRBD2 (6 bases). CDR1 and CDR2 from the germline V gene are SEHNR and FQNEAQ (reference sequence). Trimming removed 8 bases at V and 1 base at J, with 7 bases between. The CDR3 is made up of 12 amino acids. The CDR3 loop is CASGRRTDTQYF. CDR3 nucleotides: TGTGCCAGCGGGAGGCGCACAGATACGCAGTATTTT.

The chain carries TRBV18 and TRBJ2-2, with 8 bases fitting TRBD1. V gave up 3 bases and J gave up 1 base; unmatched junction bases: 4. The CDR3 loop spans 16 amino acids. Germline lookup yields CDR1 KGHSH and CDR2 LQKENI. This chain's CDR3 is CASSPLGTGNTGELFF. The CDR3, as DNA: TGTGCCAGCTCACCCCTCGGGACAGGGAACACCGGGGAGCTGTTTTTT.

This clone was recorded a few times. The rearrangement links TRBV28 to TRBJ2-3; 8 bases fit TRBD2. This CDR3 contains 15 residues. Germline trimming cut 4 bases from V and 2 bases from J; bases unmatched to any gene: 5. Germline CDR1 reads MDHEN; CDR2 reads SYDVKM. The CDR3 DNA sequence: TGTGCCAGCAGTTCCCCTAGCGGGTCCACAGATACGCAGTATTTT. Translated: CASSSPSGSTDTQYF.

The J gene is TRBJ2-7, the V gene TRBV9; 9 bases map to TRBD1. J was trimmed by 4 bases and V by 3 bases; bases with no gene match: 5. The CDR3 runs to 14 residues. Germline assignment: CDR1 SGDLS and CDR2 YYNGEE. This CDR3 reads CASSGQGGPYEQYF. CDR3 coding DNA: TGTGCCAGCAGCGGACAGGGGGGTCCGTACGAGCAGTACTTC.

This clone was seen a handful of times. CDR3 coding DNA: TGTGCCAGCAGCTTGGGGGTCTTGACAGGGGCCCCTTCCGAGGAAAAACTGTTTTTT. It yields the protein CASSLGVLTGAPSEEKLFF. The chain is built from TRBV5-5 and TRBJ1-4, with 8 bases identical to TRBD1. J gave up 8 bases and V 0 bases, and 18 bases lay outside the gene matches. This CDR3 region has 19 residues. CDR1 is SGHKS and CDR2 is YYEKEE in the germline V gene (reference sequence). The variable domain in full, with the rest retrieved from reference TRBV5-5 and TRBJ1-4, is DAGVTQSPTHLIKTRGQQVTLRCSPISGHKSVSWYQQVLGQGPQFIFQYYEKEERGRGNFPDRFSARQFPNYSSELNVNALLLGDSALYLCASSLGVLTGAPSEEKLFFGSGTQLSVL.

This clone came up a few times. This chain connects TRBV7-9 to TRBJ2-7; D not certain. Germline assignment: CDR1 SEHNR and CDR2 FQNEAQ (reference sequence). Trimming removed 4 bases from V and 6 bases from J, with 16 bases in between. CDR3 length: 14 residues. The CDR3 loop reads CASSSTAGRSEQYF. The CDR3 coding sequence is TGTGCCAGCAGCTCAACAGCCGGGCGGAGCGAGCAGTACTTC.

V is TRBV18 and J is TRBJ1-1; maybe TRBD1 (6 bases). V shed 3 bases and J shed 6 bases, with 11 bases lying between them. Germline V gives CDR1 KGHSH, CDR2 LQKENI. The CDR3 covers 13 residues. CDR3 in DNA: TGTGCCAGCTCACCCGACAGGACCGCTGAAGCTTTCTTT. Amino acids: CASSPDRTAEAFF.

The chain carries TRBV13 and TRBJ2-1; D remains ambiguous. Germline V lookup: CDR1 PRHDT, CDR2 FYEKMQ (reference sequence). Trimming removed 2 bases at V and 8 bases at J, with 16 bases between. This CDR3 region has 15 residues. The CDR3 spells CASSLSGYRTDEQFF. The CDR3 region has the DNA TGTGCCAGCAGCTTAAGTGGTTACCGAACGGATGAGCAGTTCTTC.

This clone was counted a few times. This chain uses TRBV7-7 with TRBJ2-5; TRBD2 is a possible D gene (5 bases). CDR1 is SSHAT, CDR2 FNYEAQ, per germline (reference sequence). The CDR3 extends over 14 amino acids. V was cut by 3 bases and J by 0 bases, with 8 bases left in between. Here the CDR3 DNA reads TGTGCCAGCAGCTTCGGAGCGGACCAAGAGACCCAGTACTTC. Protein: CASSFGADQETQYF.

A word on this clone: At the DNA level, this CDR3 is encoded by other sequences in the same sample as well. V and J are TRBV28 and TRBJ2-7, with D maybe TRBD1 (6 bases). Germline-derived CDR1 and CDR2 are MDHEN and SYDVKM. This CDR3 region has 15 residues. Trimming pared 5 bases from V and 3 bases from J, leaving 17 bases between. CDR3 protein: CASSSPGQGSYEQYF. CDR3 nucleotides: TGTGCCAGCAGTAGCCCCGGTCAGGGGAGCTACGAGCAGTACTTC.

Written as DNA, the CDR3 is TGTGCCTGGAGTCCCCAGAGGGCAAACTATGGCTACACCTTC. Its translation is CAWSPQRANYGYTF. The genes are TRBV30 and TRBJ1-2; D is undetermined. Trimming left V 2 bases short and J 2 bases short, with 12 bases between. The CDR3 loop spans 14 amino acids. Germline values: CDR1 GTSNPN, CDR2 SVGIG (reference sequence).

This sequence joins TRBV28 and TRBJ1-6; TRBD1 might be the D (5 bases). V lost 2 bases and J lost 9, with 11 bases in between. The CDR3 is 14 amino acids. Looked up from germline, CDR1 is MDHEN and CDR2 is SYDVKM. Written as DNA, the CDR3 is TGTGCCAGCAGTTTAGGCAGGGTTGGTTCACCCCTCCACTTT. It translates to CASSLGRVGSPLHF.